This passage covers 6 T cell receptor beta chains from one sample sequenced in a study of blood T cell repertoires in COVID-19. TCRdb's copy holds only in-frame clones and misses some; the assay was immunoSEQ multiplex PCR. Among 100,000 or so clones listed, over 85% were seen once. The sample comprised peripheral blood. Receptors were obtained from a man between 65 and 79 years old with acute or convalescent COVID-19.

The chain uses TRBV4-1 and TRBJ1-4; D ambiguous. V shed 10 bases and J shed 4 bases, with 13 bases lying between them. The CDR3 loop spans 13 amino acids. Germline V CDR1 and CDR2: MGHRA, YSYEKL. The CDR3 sequence is CATSPYFNEKLFF. The CDR3 coding sequence is TGCGCCACTTCCCCATACTTTAATGAAAAACTGTTTTTT.

The V and J genes are TRBV5-4 and TRBJ2-7, with a weak D call TRBD1 (6 bases). The germline V gene has CDR1 SGHNT and CDR2 YYREEE (reference sequence). V shed 4 bases and J shed 0 bases, with 11 bases lying between them. The CDR3 extends over 14 amino acids. CDR3 bases: TGTGCCAGCAGCCCCCAGGACAGCTCCTACGAGCAGTACTTC. Its translation: CASSPQDSSYEQYF.

The chain joins TRBV5-4 to TRBJ1-4; D gene unclear. Germline values: CDR1 SGHNT, CDR2 YYREEE (reference sequence). There are 15 residues in the CDR3. V dropped 0 bases and J dropped 3 bases, with 9 bases sitting between them. The CDR3 region has the DNA TGTGCCAGCAGCTTGGCGGGGATGGCTAATGAAAAACTGTTTTTT. It encodes CASSLAGMANEKLFF.

The table lists this clone with a count of one. The chain recombines TRBV12-3 or TRBV12-4 with TRBJ1-5; tentatively, D is TRBD1 (6 bases). Trimming took off 6 bases at V and 6 bases at J, with 9 bases between the two ends. The length of the CDR3 is 12 residues. CDR3: CASSPGVQPQHF. The DNA of the CDR3 is TGTGCCAGCAGCCCAGGGGTTCAGCCCCAGCATTTT.

This chain uses TRBV6-6 with TRBJ2-7; possibly TRBD1 for D (5 bases). Germline V CDR1 and CDR2: MNHNY, SVGAGI (reference sequence). The ends were cut back, 6 bases at V and 3 bases at J, with 9 bases in the middle. The CDR3 has 12 amino acids. The CDR3 sequence is CASRTDSYEQYF. Written as DNA, the CDR3 is TGTGCCAGCAGAACAGACAGCTACGAGCAGTACTTC.

The sample holds one count of this clone. The J gene is TRBJ2-2, the V gene TRBV2, with TRBD1 matching over 9 bases. The ends lost 2 bases at V and 3 bases at J; junction bases unmatched: 7. The CDR3 consists of 17 residues. Germline V gene lookup returns CDR1 SNHLY and CDR2 FYNNEI. The CDR3 DNA reads as TGTGCCAGCAGTGAAACAAGACAGGGGGTCTACACCGGGGAGCTGTTTTTT. Translating gives CASSETRQGVYTGELFF.